Listed here are 9 T cell receptor beta chains from one sample, sequenced in a study of high-grade serous ovarian cancer treatment subgroups. Tumor samples were taken before definitive surgery or chemotherapy. The data were produced by immunoSEQ multiplex PCR, yet TCRdb's version contains in-frame clones alone and is incomplete. The data contain about 18,000 clones, around 80% of them singletons. The sample consisted of tumor tissue. The receptors here all came from a human donor with high-grade serous ovarian cancer.

The V and J genes are TRBV2 and TRBJ1-4, with D unresolved. The CDR3 sequence is 15 residues long. V gave up 6 bases and J gave up 8 bases, with 19 bases separating them. CDR1 is SNHLY and CDR2 is FYNNEI in the germline V gene. Written as DNA, the CDR3 is TGTGCCAGCAGCCTCAGTAATAGGAGAGGAGAAAAACTGTTTTTT. Amino acids: CASSLSNRRGEKLFF.

The chain couples TRBV4-3 to TRBJ2-7; maybe TRBD1 (5 bases). CDR1 is LGHNA, CDR2 YSLEER, per germline. V was shortened by 1 base and J by 5 bases, with 15 bases between the two germline ends. This CDR3 has 15 residues. The CDR3 DNA follows: TGCGCCAGCAGCCAAGTCTACCAGGGCTGGAACGAGCAGTACTTC. Protein: CASSQVYQGWNEQYF.

The J gene is TRBJ2-5, the V gene TRBV10-3; TRBD2 agrees at 8 bases. Losses at the gene ends were 7 bases for V and 2 bases for J; bases not matched to a gene: 9. The CDR3 length is 15 residues. Germline CDR1 reads ENHRY; CDR2 reads SYGVKD. The CDR3 spells CAIKPTSGWQETQYF. The CDR3 DNA sequence: TGTGCCATCAAACCCACTAGCGGCTGGCAAGAGACCCAGTACTTC.

The rearrangement uses TRBV5-1 and TRBJ2-1; TRBD1 aligns across 7 bases. The CDR3 has 14 residues. Germline-derived CDR1 and CDR2 are SGHRS and YFSETQ. V was pared by 2 bases and J by 6 bases, with 5 bases of the junction left unmatched. CDR3 region: CASSLQGIGNEQFF. The CDR3 DNA follows: TGCGCCAGCAGCTTACAGGGGATCGGCAATGAGCAGTTCTTC.

This chain connects TRBV6-4 to TRBJ2-1; 11 bases are a match to TRBD2. The V gene's germline CDR1 is MRHNA and CDR2 SNTAGT. J gave up 8 bases and V 5 bases, and 8 bases lay outside the gene matches. There are 15 residues in the CDR3. CDR3 sequence: CASSPIAGGPDEQFF. DNA of the CDR3: TGTGCCAGCAGTCCCATAGCGGGAGGGCCGGATGAGCAGTTCTTC.

The chain uses TRBV4-3 and TRBJ1-4; D is unresolved. The germline V gene has CDR1 LGHNA and CDR2 YSLEER. Between the trimmed V and J ends, which lost 0 bases and 5 bases, there was a span of 10 bases. This CDR3 has 15 residues. CDR3 sequence (DNA): TGCGCCAGCAGCCAAGATTCATGGGGAAATGAAAAACTGTTTTTT. It codes for CASSQDSWGNEKLFF.

This clone was seen only once. This chain uses TRBV7-2 with TRBJ1-5; D is unresolved. CDR3 size: 12 residues. CDR1 is SGHTA and CDR2 is FQGNSA in the germline V gene. Trimming took off 5 bases at V and 12 bases at J, with 14 bases between the two ends. The CDR3 sequence is CASSLYLGVQHF. For the CDR3, the DNA is TGTGCCAGCAGCCTCTATCTAGGAGTCCAGCATTTT.

This clone was detected once. V gene TRBV13 combines with J gene TRBJ1-1, with 7 bases matching TRBD1. Trimming removed 6 bases from V and 0 bases from J; junction bases left unmatched: 4. The CDR3 consists of 14 residues. Looked up from germline, CDR1 is PRHDT and CDR2 is FYEKMQ (reference sequence). The CDR3 DNA sequence: TGTGCCAGCAGACTACAGGGGATGAACACTGAAGCTTTCTTT. Amino acid sequence: CASRLQGMNTEAFF.

The chain employs TRBV4-3 and TRBJ1-5; no clear D. V lost 1 base and J 4 bases, leaving 8 bases between the germline ends. The CDR3 is 14 amino acids. CDR1 is LGHNA and CDR2 is YSLEER in the germline V gene. CDR3 loop: CASSQAWGNQPQHF. CDR3 nucleotide sequence: TGCGCCAGCAGCCAAGCTTGGGGAAATCAGCCCCAGCATTTT.